The source of this T cell receptor (beta chain) is a study of blood T cell repertoires in COVID-19. TCRdb's table, derived via immunoSEQ multiplex PCR, lists solely in-frame clones and lacks some. The sample shows 150,000 or so clones, 75% to 85% of them seen only once. This CDR3 contains 14 residues. Germline V gene lookup returns CDR1 MRHNA and CDR2 SNTAGT. V was cut by 4 bases and J by 6 bases, with 12 bases left in between. The gene calls are TRBV6-4 and TRBJ2-2; D perhaps matches TRBD2 (6 bases). The clonotype was recovered from an elderly woman with active or convalescent COVID-19. Sequenced: peripheral blood. The CDR3 DNA sequence: TGTGCCAGCAGTGTAGGAGGGGTATCCGGGGAGCTGTTTTTT. Amino acid sequence: CASSVGGVSGELFF.